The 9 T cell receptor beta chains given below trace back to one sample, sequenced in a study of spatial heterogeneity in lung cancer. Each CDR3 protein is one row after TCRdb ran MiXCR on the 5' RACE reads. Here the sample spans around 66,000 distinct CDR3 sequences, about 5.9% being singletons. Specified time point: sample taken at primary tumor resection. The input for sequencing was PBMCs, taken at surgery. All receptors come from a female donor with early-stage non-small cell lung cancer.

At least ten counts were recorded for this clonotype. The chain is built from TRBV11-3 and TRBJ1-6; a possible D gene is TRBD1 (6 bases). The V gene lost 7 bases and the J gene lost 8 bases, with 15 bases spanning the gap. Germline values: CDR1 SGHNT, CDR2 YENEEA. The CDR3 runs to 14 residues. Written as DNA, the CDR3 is TGTGCCAGCACCCCGCACAGGGACGATTCACCCCTCCACTTT. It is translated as CASTPHRDDSPLHF.

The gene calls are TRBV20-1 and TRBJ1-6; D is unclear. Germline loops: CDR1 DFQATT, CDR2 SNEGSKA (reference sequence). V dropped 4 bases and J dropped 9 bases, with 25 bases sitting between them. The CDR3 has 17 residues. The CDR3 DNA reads TGCAGTGCTACCCTGGGTGCCGGTTCAACGGACTCTTCACCCCTCCACTTT. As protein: CSATLGAGSTDSSPLHF.

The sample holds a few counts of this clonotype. The chain's CDR3 is CASKTSGTWEQYF. For the CDR3, the DNA is TGTGCCAGCAAGACCTCCGGGACGTGGGAGCAGTACTTC. The chain recombines TRBV12-3 or TRBV12-4 with TRBJ2-7, with D perhaps TRBD1 or TRBD2 (5 bases each). This CDR3 spans 13 amino acids. Between the trimmed V and J ends, which lost 7 bases and 7 bases, there was a span of 17 bases.

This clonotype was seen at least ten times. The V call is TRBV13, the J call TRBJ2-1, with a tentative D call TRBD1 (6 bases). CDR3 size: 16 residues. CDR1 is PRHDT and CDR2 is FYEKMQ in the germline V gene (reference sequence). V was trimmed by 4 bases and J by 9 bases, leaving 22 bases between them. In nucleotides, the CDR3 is TGTGCCAGCAGCTCAAGCAGGGGAAGCTCACTGTTTGAGCAGTTCTTC. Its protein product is CASSSSRGSSLFEQFF.

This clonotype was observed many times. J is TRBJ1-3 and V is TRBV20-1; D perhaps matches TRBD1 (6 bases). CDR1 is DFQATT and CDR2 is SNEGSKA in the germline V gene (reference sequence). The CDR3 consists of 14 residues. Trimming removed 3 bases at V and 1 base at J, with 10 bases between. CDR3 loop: CSARNRVSGNTIYF. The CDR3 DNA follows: TGCAGTGCTAGGAACAGGGTATCTGGAAACACCATATATTTT.

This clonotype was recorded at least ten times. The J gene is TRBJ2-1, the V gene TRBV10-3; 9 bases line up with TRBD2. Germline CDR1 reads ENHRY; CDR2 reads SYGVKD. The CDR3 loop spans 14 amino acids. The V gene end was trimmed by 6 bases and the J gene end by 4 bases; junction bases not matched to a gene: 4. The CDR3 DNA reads TGTGCCATCAGGACTAGCGGTACGTACAATGAGCAGTTCTTC. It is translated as CAIRTSGTYNEQFF.

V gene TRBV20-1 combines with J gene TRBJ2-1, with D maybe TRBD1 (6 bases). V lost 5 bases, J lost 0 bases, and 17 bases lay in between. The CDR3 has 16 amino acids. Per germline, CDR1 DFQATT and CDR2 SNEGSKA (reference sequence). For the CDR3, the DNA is TGCAGTGCTTCACCCGAGACAGGCAGCTCCTACAATGAGCAGTTCTTC. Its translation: CSASPETGSSYNEQFF.

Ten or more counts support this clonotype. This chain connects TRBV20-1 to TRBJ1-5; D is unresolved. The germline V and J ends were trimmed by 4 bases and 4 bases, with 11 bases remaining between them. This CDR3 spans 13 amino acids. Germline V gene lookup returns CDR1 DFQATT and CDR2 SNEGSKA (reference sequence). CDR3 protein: CSATRAANQPQHF. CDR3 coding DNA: TGCAGTGCTACGAGGGCCGCGAATCAGCCCCAGCATTTT.

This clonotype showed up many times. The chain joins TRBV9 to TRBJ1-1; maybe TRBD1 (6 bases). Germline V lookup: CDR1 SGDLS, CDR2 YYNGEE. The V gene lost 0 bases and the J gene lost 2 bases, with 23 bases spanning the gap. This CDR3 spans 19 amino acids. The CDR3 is CASSVGGWPDRSSNTEAFF. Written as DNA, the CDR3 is TGTGCCAGCAGCGTAGGAGGGTGGCCCGACAGGAGTTCTAACACTGAAGCTTTCTTT.